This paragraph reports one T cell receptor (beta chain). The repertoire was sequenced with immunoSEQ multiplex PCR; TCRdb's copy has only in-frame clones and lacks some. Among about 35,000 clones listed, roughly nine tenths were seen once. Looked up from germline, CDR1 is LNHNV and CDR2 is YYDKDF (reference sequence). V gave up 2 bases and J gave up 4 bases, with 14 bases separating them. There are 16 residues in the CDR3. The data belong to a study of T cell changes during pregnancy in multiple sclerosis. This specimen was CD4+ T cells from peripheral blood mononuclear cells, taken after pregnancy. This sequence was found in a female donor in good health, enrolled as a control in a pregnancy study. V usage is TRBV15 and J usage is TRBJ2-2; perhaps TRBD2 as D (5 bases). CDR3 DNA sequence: TGTGCCACCAGCAGACCCAGCGGTCGTGGCACCGGGGAGCTGTTTTTT. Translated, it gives CATSRPSGRGTGELFF.